This entry features one T cell receptor (beta chain) sequence. This specimen belongs to a study of blood T cell repertoires in COVID-19. The wider study: Recovered status in Cohort 3 required two negative PCRs, clearance, or symptom resolution. PBMCs, B-cell-depleted T cells, or T cells provided the cDNA or gDNA that made up the material.

Germline CDR1 reads LGHNA; CDR2 reads YSLEER. The CDR3 has 13 residues. V lost 1 base, J lost 5 bases, and 8 bases lay in between. Original analysis: Amplified reference gene primers provided the basis for estimating nucleated cell counts. Some clones are missing from TCRdb's copy, which holds only in-frame ones; the method was immunoSEQ multiplex PCR. V and J calls and clone size are copied from that table; D and trimming were computed from the DNA. The sample includes hundreds of thousands of clones, 86% of them seen just once. Sequencing used PBMCs or T cells enriched from blood (not recorded which). The chain carries TRBV4-3 and TRBJ2-5, with D hard to call. The sequence was obtained from a woman between 45 and 65 years old in a cohort exposed to, infected with or recovered from COVID-19 (not recorded which). The CDR3, as DNA: TGCGCCAGCAGCCAAGTGCAAGCGGAGACCCAGTACTTC. The encoded protein is CASSQVQAETQYF.